This T cell receptor (beta chain) came from a study of blood T cell repertoires in COVID-19. Study as a whole: COVID-19 samples, acute and convalescent, were from the United States, Italy and Spain. PBMCs, B-cell-depleted T cells, or T cells were the source of the cDNA or gDNA that made up the material.

The CDR3 is made up of 14 amino acids. The germline CDR1 and CDR2 sequences are SGHVS and FQNEAQ. Trimming removed 0 bases from V and 6 bases from J; junction bases left unmatched: 1. This clone was detected a few times. Sequencing used immunoSEQ multiplex PCR; TCRdb keeps in-frame clones, though not all of them. The sample lists around 100,000 clones, more than 85% occurring once. The receptor was derived from a man aged 50 to 59 with active COVID-19. The rearrangement joins TRBV7-8 to TRBJ2-2; 7 nucleotides line up with TRBD1. Sample: peripheral blood. The CDR3 sequence is CASSLAQGAGELFF. The DNA of the CDR3 is TGTGCCAGCAGCTTAGCGCAGGGGGCCGGGGAGCTGTTTTTT.